This T cell receptor (beta chain) was found in a study of PD-1 blockade in mismatch repair-deficient tumors. Germline assignment: CDR1 MNHEY and CDR2 SMNVEV (reference sequence). Trimming stripped 1 base from V and 8 bases from J, with 14 bases between. There are 15 residues in the CDR3. Mismatch repair deficiency was confirmed in all patients, by PCR or immunohistochemistry. TCR sequencing covered a few patients who responded to pembrolizumab. Profiled with immunoSEQ multiplex PCR; TCRdb holds only in-frame clones, not every one. The table records over 100,000 clones, about 83% of them present only once.

This chain links TRBV27 with TRBJ1-4; D remains ambiguous. Source: peripheral blood, taken about 13 months after starting pembrolizumab. The clonotype was recovered from an adult with mismatch repair-deficient cancer. The CDR3 spells CASSLLGLRREKLFF. CDR3 DNA sequence: TGTGCCAGCAGTTTATTAGGACTTCGGCGGGAAAAACTGTTTTTT.